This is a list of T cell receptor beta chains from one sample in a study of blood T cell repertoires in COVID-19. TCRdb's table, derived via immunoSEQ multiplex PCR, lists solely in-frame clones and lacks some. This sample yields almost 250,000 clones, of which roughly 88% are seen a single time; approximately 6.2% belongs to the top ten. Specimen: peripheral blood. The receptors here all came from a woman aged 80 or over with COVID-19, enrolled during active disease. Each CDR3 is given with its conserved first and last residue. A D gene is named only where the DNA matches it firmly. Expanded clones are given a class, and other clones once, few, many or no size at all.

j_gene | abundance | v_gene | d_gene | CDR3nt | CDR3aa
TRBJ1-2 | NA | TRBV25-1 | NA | TGTGCCAGTTGGAGGGGCAGCCCCTATGGCTACACCTTC | CASWRGSPYGYTF
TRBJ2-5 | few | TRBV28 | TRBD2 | TGTGCCAGCAGTTTAAGTGTAGCGGGGGGCGAAGAGACCCAGTACTTC | CASSLSVAGGEETQYF
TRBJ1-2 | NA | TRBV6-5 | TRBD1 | TGTGCCAGCAGTACCATACAGGGGGCAGGCTATGGCTACACCTTC | CASSTIQGAGYGYTF
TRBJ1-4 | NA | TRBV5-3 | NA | NA | CASYLCRANEKLFF
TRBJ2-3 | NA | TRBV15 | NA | TGTGCCACCAAAAAAGGCGGAACCCGGGAGGATACGCAGTATTTT | CATKKGGTREDTQYF
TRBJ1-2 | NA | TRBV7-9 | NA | TGTGCCAGCAGCGCCCGGGAGACCGAATCTAATGGCTACACCTTC | CASSARETESNGYTF
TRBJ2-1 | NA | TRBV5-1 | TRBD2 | TGCGCCAGCAGCTATCCCGGGACTAGCGGTGAGCAGTTCTTC | CASSYPGTSGEQFF
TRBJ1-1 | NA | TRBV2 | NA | TGTGCCAGCAATGAGGAGGGTACGGGCACTGAAGCTTTCTTT | CASNEEGTGTEAFF
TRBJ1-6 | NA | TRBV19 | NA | TGTGCCAGTACCGAGGGAGCTTATAATTCACCCCTCCACTTT | CASTEGAYNSPLHF
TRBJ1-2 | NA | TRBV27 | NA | TGTGCCAGCAGTTTATCTAGGCGGGGCACAAGGGTTAGGCACTATGGCTACACCTTC | CASSLSRRGTRVRHYGYTF
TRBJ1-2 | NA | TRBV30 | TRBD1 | TGTGCCTGGAGTAGACAGGGCTTGAGGGACTATGGCTACACCTTC | CAWSRQGLRDYGYTF
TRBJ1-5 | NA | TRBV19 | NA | TGTGCCAGTATGTACGGGGGCAATCAGCCCCAGCATTTT | CASMYGGNQPQHF
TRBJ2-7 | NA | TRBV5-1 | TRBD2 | TGCGCCAGCAGCCCGGGGGGAGGAAAAAGCGAGCAGTACTTC | CASSPGGGKSEQYF
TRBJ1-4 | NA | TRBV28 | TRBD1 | TGTGCCAGCAGTGCCAGCAGGGGGCAGAGTGAAAAACTGTTTTTT | CASSASRGQSEKLFF
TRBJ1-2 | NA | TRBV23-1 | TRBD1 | TGCGCCGGACGAAGATCAGGACAGGGGTTTCGCGGCTACACCTTC | CAGRRSGQGFRGYTF
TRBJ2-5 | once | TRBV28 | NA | NA | CASSTSGQSKVETQYF